The 31 T cell receptor beta chains below were found in one sample sequenced in a study of vaccination effects on CD4 cells after COVID-19. The culture ran for around 10 days before CD4+ T cells were isolated. The antigens these receptors bind are not known. Using immunoSEQ multiplex PCR, the repertoire was profiled, and TCRdb retains in-frame clones only, with some absent. This table has 50,000 to 75,000 clones, approximately 78% appearing once. Sequences were derived from CD4+ T cells from PBMCs cultured without peptide, sampled before COVID-19 vaccination. The receptors derive from a human donor who had a prior SARS-CoV-2 infection.

This chain links TRBV6-2 or TRBV6-3 with TRBJ2-7, with a possible D match to TRBD1 (5 bases). The CDR3 loop spans 17 amino acids. Per germline, CDR1 MNHEY and CDR2 SVGEGT. The V and J ends lost 0 bases and 3 bases respectively, with 18 bases between them. CDR3 loop: CASSYSWAGRDIYEQYF. The CDR3, as DNA: TGTGCCAGCAGTTACTCCTGGGCAGGGCGCGATATCTACGAGCAGTACTTC.

This clone was counted a single time. The CDR3 reads CASSQSYEQFF. The CDR3 nucleotides read TGTGCCAGCAGCCAGAGTTATGAGCAGTTCTTC. The chain employs TRBV7-9 and TRBJ2-1; the D is unclear. This CDR3 has 11 amino acids. CDR1 is SEHNR and CDR2 is FQNEAQ in the germline V gene (reference sequence). With 5 bases removed from V and 8 bases from J, the gap between germline ends came to 7 bases.

The rearrangement links TRBV2 to TRBJ1-1; D perhaps matches TRBD1 (6 bases). Trimming removed 2 bases from V and 1 base from J, with 8 bases in between. Germline assignment: CDR1 SNHLY and CDR2 FYNNEI. The CDR3 extends over 14 amino acids. The DNA of the CDR3 is TGTGCCAGCAGTGAAAAGGGACAGAACACTGAAGCTTTCTTT. This codes for CASSEKGQNTEAFF.

The chain is built from TRBV6-5 and TRBJ2-7; D tentatively fits TRBD1 or TRBD2 (5 bases each). Trimming left V 7 bases short and J 6 bases short, with 19 bases between. There are 14 residues in the CDR3. Germline-derived CDR1 and CDR2 are MNHEY and SVGAGI. The CDR3 loop reads CASIGTGVWGEQYF. In DNA form, the CDR3 reads TGTGCCAGCATTGGGACGGGCGTGTGGGGCGAGCAGTACTTC.

The rearrangement links TRBV7-2 to TRBJ2-3; D perhaps matches TRBD2 (6 bases). Germline CDR1 is SGHTA and CDR2 is FQGNSA. The CDR3 spans 16 residues. V lost 4 bases to trimming and J lost 3 bases, with 17 bases between them. CDR3 region: CASSSGVGGITDTQYF. Here the CDR3 DNA reads TGTGCCAGCAGCTCCGGTGTGGGCGGGATTACAGATACGCAGTATTTT.

The chain joins TRBV4-2 to TRBJ1-4, with 7 bases lining up with TRBD1. Per the germline V gene, CDR1 is LGHNA and CDR2 is YNFKEQ. With 0 bases clipped from V and 4 bases from J, the junction kept 5 bases outside the gene matches. The CDR3 is made up of 16 amino acids. The CDR3 sequence: CASSQDVGQRNEKLFF. As DNA, the CDR3 is TGTGCCAGCAGCCAAGATGTGGGACAGCGTAATGAAAAACTGTTTTTT.

The genes are TRBV5-6 and TRBJ2-3, with TRBD2 as a possible D gene (5 bases). Between the trimmed V and J ends, which lost 4 bases and 3 bases, there was a span of 12 bases. Germline V gives CDR1 SGHDT, CDR2 YYEEEE. The CDR3 contains 14 residues. The CDR3 DNA sequence: TGTGCCAGCAGCACCGGACTCTCGACAGATACGCAGTATTTT. Encoded protein: CASSTGLSTDTQYF.

There are a few counts of this clone. The chain combines TRBV15 with TRBJ1-2, with D perhaps matching TRBD1 (6 bases). V lost 0 bases to trimming and J lost 5 bases, with 13 bases between them. Per the germline V gene, CDR1 is LNHNV and CDR2 is YYDKDF (reference sequence). This CDR3 region has 15 residues. CDR3 sequence (DNA): TGTGCCACCAGCAGAGATGCTGGCAGGGGATATGGCTACACCTTC. Its translation: CATSRDAGRGYGYTF.

The gene calls are TRBV2 and TRBJ1-1; D is unresolved. This CDR3 is built from 11 residues. The germline V and J ends were trimmed by 2 bases and 5 bases, with 3 bases remaining between them. The V gene's germline CDR1 is SNHLY and CDR2 FYNNEI. The CDR3 coding sequence is TGTGCCAGCAGTGAACCGACTGAAGCTTTCTTT. Translation: CASSEPTEAFF.

Regarding this clone: At one end the junction does not follow the germline gene, possibly because of a read error. This chain connects TRBV7-7 to TRBJ1-3; no firm D call. Germline CDR1 and CDR2: SSHAT and FNYEAQ (reference sequence). This CDR3 region has 14 residues. CDR3 sequence reads: CASSLSDSGNTIYF. The CDR3 coding sequence is TGTGCTAGCAGCTTATCAGACTCTGGAAACACCATATATTTT.

The chain is built from TRBV5-4 and TRBJ1-2, with 11 bases that match TRBD1. The V segment lost 2 bases and the J segment 6 bases; nucleotides outside the gene matches: 6. Germline V lookup: CDR1 SGHNT, CDR2 YYREEE (reference sequence). There are 15 residues in the CDR3. CDR3 amino acids: CASSLGQGAQDGYTF. CDR3 coding DNA: TGTGCCAGCAGCTTAGGACAGGGGGCACAGGATGGCTACACCTTC.

The chain uses TRBV27 and TRBJ1-5; D not certain. The V gene's germline CDR1 is MNHEY and CDR2 SMNVEV (reference sequence). V was pared by 6 bases and J by 6 bases, with 18 bases between. This CDR3 contains 15 residues. This CDR3 is CASRDGWSLGQPQHF. The CDR3 bases are TGTGCCAGCAGGGATGGTTGGTCGCTAGGTCAGCCCCAGCATTTT.

The genes are TRBV28 and TRBJ1-3, with D uncertain. The germline gives CDR1 MDHEN, CDR2 SYDVKM. CDR3 size: 16 residues. The V end was cut by 3 bases, the J end by 4 bases, with 16 bases between. Written as DNA, the CDR3 is TGTGCCAGCAGTTTTTTTAGTATTAGACACGGAAACACCATATATTTT. As protein: CASSFFSIRHGNTIYF. Full variable domain (missing parts from reference TRBV28 and TRBJ1-3): DVKVTQSSRYLVKRTGEKVFLECVQDMDHENMFWYRQDPGLGLRLIYFSYDVKMKEKGDIPEGYSVSREKKERFSLILESASTNQTSMYLCASSFFSIRHGNTIYFGEGSWLTVV.

CDR3 sequence: CASSVGTGEWDEQFF. In DNA, the CDR3 is TGTGCCAGTAGTGTCGGGACAGGGGAGTGGGATGAGCAGTTCTTC. The chain joins TRBV19 to TRBJ2-1; 10 nucleotides line up with TRBD1. V dropped 5 bases and J dropped 8; count of bases not matched to a gene: 9. Germline V gene data show CDR1 as LNHDA and CDR2 as SQIVND (reference sequence). The CDR3 loop spans 15 amino acids.

Only one count was recorded for this clone. The chain is built from TRBV14 and TRBJ2-1; TRBD2 aligns across 9 bases. Germline V gene data show CDR1 as SGHDN and CDR2 as FVKESK. This CDR3 contains 16 residues. V lost 0 bases to trimming and J lost 4 bases; unmatched junction nucleotides: 4. The CDR3 spells CASSQDRLAGYNEQFF. DNA of the CDR3: TGTGCCAGCAGCCAAGATCGGCTAGCGGGATACAATGAGCAGTTCTTC.

V usage is TRBV15 and J usage is TRBJ1-2, with D uncertain. Germline CDR1 LNHNV, CDR2 YYDKDF (reference sequence). The CDR3 is 12 residues long. Trimming left V 3 bases short and J 6 bases short, with 8 bases between. This CDR3 reads CATSRLENGYTF. Written as DNA, the CDR3 is TGTGCCACCAGCAGGCTAGAGAATGGCTACACCTTC. Variable domain in full (rest from reference TRBV15 and TRBJ1-2): DAMVIQNPRYQVTQFGKPVTLSCSQTLNHNVMYWYQQKSSQAPKLLFHYYDKDFNNEADTPDNFQSRRPNTSFCFLDIRSPGLGDTAMYLCATSRLENGYTFGSGTRLTVV.

The chain has TRBV7-8 and TRBJ1-1; possibly TRBD1 for D (5 bases). The germline V and J ends were trimmed by 1 base and 4 bases, with 10 bases remaining between them. CDR1 and CDR2 from the germline V gene are SGHVS and FQNEAQ. CDR3 length: 14 amino acids. CDR3 region: CASSLVLGVTEAFF. The CDR3 nucleotides read TGTGCCAGCAGCTTAGTACTGGGGGTCACTGAAGCTTTCTTT.

The chain couples TRBV11-3 to TRBJ2-5, with a weak D call TRBD2 (6 bases). The CDR3 has 15 residues. Trimming stripped 5 bases from V and 1 base from J, with 14 bases between. CDR1 and CDR2 from the germline V gene are SGHNT and YENEEA. CDR3 in DNA: TGTGCCAGCAGCCTAGGGACTGCACTCCAAGAGACCCAGTACTTC. Translated: CASSLGTALQETQYF.

The chain has TRBV2 and TRBJ1-6; D unresolved. With 2 bases removed from V and 5 bases from J, the gap between germline ends came to 10 bases. CDR3 length: 15 amino acids. Germline V gives CDR1 SNHLY, CDR2 FYNNEI. The CDR3 bases are TGTGCCAGCAGTGAATTATCAGTCAATAATTCACCCCTCCACTTT. This encodes CASSELSVNNSPLHF.

This rearrangement joins TRBV2 to TRBJ1-2, with D possibly matching TRBD1 (5 bases). Germline CDR1 SNHLY, CDR2 FYNNEI. V was pared by 6 bases and J by 2 bases, with 13 bases between. This CDR3 has 14 residues. The CDR3 DNA follows: TGTGCCAGCAGAAGTTCTTCAGGGAACTATGGCTACACCTTC. As protein: CASRSSSGNYGYTF. Together with reference TRBV2 and TRBJ1-2, the CDR3 gives the full variable domain: EPEVTQTPSHQVTQMGQEVILRCVPISNHLYFYWYRQILGQKVEFLVSFYNNEISEKSEIFDDQFSVERPDGSNFTLKIRSTKLEDSAMYFCASRSSSGNYGYTFGSGTRLTVV.

This clone rates as medium-sized. This sequence joins TRBV9 and TRBJ1-2; 8 positions agree with TRBD1. V shed 3 bases and J 8 bases; nucleotides not matched to a gene: 3. The CDR3 runs to 12 residues. The germline gives CDR1 SGDLS, CDR2 YYNGEE. The CDR3 DNA follows: TGTGCCAGCAGCGCGACAGGGGTAGGCTACACCTTC. Residues: CASSATGVGYTF.

This clone has only a few counts. CDR3 in DNA: TGTGCCAGCAGGCGGGGTAGCACCGGGGAGCTGTTTTTT. It specifies CASRRGSTGELFF. The chain joins TRBV7-9 to TRBJ2-2; D is possibly TRBD2 (6 bases). With 6 bases removed from V and 4 bases from J, the gap between germline ends came to 9 bases. CDR3 length: 13 amino acids. CDR1 SEHNR and CDR2 FQNEAQ come from the germline V gene (reference sequence).

This chain joins TRBV7-9 and TRBJ1-4; the D is unclear. The V gene lost 0 bases and the J gene lost 8 bases, with 7 bases spanning the gap. The CDR3 loop spans 13 amino acids. Germline CDR1 is SEHNR and CDR2 is FQNEAQ (reference sequence). The DNA for the CDR3 is TGTGCCAGCAGCTTAGCGGGATCGGAAAAACTGTTTTTT. Translation gives CASSLAGSEKLFF.

The rearrangement links TRBV29-1 to TRBJ2-3, with TRBD1 matching 8 bases. From germline, CDR1 is SQVTM and CDR2 ANQGSEA. The CDR3 spans 14 residues. With V trimmed by 7 bases and J by 5 bases, 11 bases remained unmatched. This CDR3 reads CSGLGQGSLDTQYF. Here the CDR3 DNA reads TGCAGCGGCCTTGGACAGGGAAGTTTAGATACGCAGTATTTT.

The rearrangement uses TRBV30 and TRBJ2-1, with 11 nucleotides matching TRBD2. The CDR3 spans 16 residues. Trimming took 3 bases from V and 4 from J; bases not matched to a gene: 8. Germline V gene data show CDR1 as GTSNPN and CDR2 as SVGIG (reference sequence). The CDR3 DNA is TGTGCCTGGAGCAGAACGGGACTAGCGGAATACAATGAGCAGTTCTTC. This codes for CAWSRTGLAEYNEQFF. Full variable domain (outside the CDR3, taken from reference TRBV30 and TRBJ2-1): SQTIHQWPATLVQPVGSPLSLECTVEGTSNPNLYWYRQAAGRGLQLLFYSVGIGQISSEVPQNLSASRPQDRQFILSSKKLLLSDSGFYLCAWSRTGLAEYNEQFFGPGTRLTVL.

The rearrangement joins TRBV5-1 to TRBJ2-2; D might be TRBD1 or TRBD2, each matching 6 bases. Per the germline V gene, CDR1 is SGHRS and CDR2 is YFSETQ. V shed 0 bases and J shed 4 bases, with 13 bases lying between them. The CDR3 is made up of 16 amino acids. The chain's CDR3 is CASSLDPRGGTGELFF. In DNA, the CDR3 is TGCGCCAGCAGCTTGGATCCCAGGGGAGGCACCGGGGAGCTGTTTTTT.

The V and J genes are TRBV18 and TRBJ2-7; unclear D gene. The CDR3 loop spans 14 amino acids. The V gene's germline CDR1 is KGHSH and CDR2 LQKENI. The ends were cut back, 6 bases at V and 4 bases at J, with 16 bases in the middle. Written as DNA, the CDR3 is TGTGCCAGCTCCCCCCCGCGGACCCGATACGAGCAGTACTTC. It specifies CASSPPRTRYEQYF.

The chain uses TRBV4-3 and TRBJ2-3, with 11 bases aligning to TRBD2. The CDR3 contains 17 residues. Trimming removed 0 bases from V and 6 bases from J; junction bases left unmatched: 8. Germline V gene data show CDR1 as LGHNA and CDR2 as YSLEER. CDR3 DNA sequence: TGCGCCAGCAGCCAAGAGAGATTAGCGGGAGGGGGGGATACGCAGTATTTT. This gives the protein CASSQERLAGGGDTQYF.

The rearrangement joins TRBV5-1 to TRBJ2-7, with TRBD2 identical over 11 bases. CDR3 length equals 16 residues. Germline V gives CDR1 SGHRS, CDR2 YFSETQ. The J segment lost 2 bases and the V segment lost 1 base, leaving 5 bases of the junction unmatched. The CDR3 DNA reads as TGCGCCAGCAGCTTGACTAGCGGGGGACTAACCTACGAGCAGTACTTC. Its protein product is CASSLTSGGLTYEQYF.

This clone appeared once. V is TRBV12-3 or TRBV12-4 and J is TRBJ1-2; 7 nucleotides line up with TRBD1. The J segment lost 5 bases and the V segment lost 6 bases, leaving 6 bases of the junction unmatched. CDR3 length: 13 residues. In nucleotides, the CDR3 is TGTGCCAGCAGCTTTGACAGGGTTTATGGCTACACCTTC. The encoded protein is CASSFDRVYGYTF.

The chain uses TRBV3-1 (or the pseudogene TRBV3-2) and TRBJ2-5; 11 bases fit TRBD2. V was clipped by 6 bases and J by 5 bases; unmatched bases: 2. The CDR3 is made up of 13 amino acids. Germline loops: CDR1 LGHDT, CDR2 YNNKEL (reference sequence). This CDR3 is CASRSSGRETQYF. CDR3 DNA: TGTGCCAGCAGATCTAGCGGGAGGGAGACCCAGTACTTC.